The 6 T cell receptor beta chains reported below all come from one sample, sequenced in a study of T cell responses to AZD1222 COVID-19 vaccine. Here immunoSEQ multiplex PCR was the method, and the copy in TCRdb shows in-frame clones only, minus some. The sample contains around 130,000 clones, under 95% of which appear only once. The specimen was peripheral blood, collected 28 days after the second dose of the MenACWY control vaccine. All receptors come from an adult who received the MenACWY meningococcal vaccine as a control.

This sequence joins TRBV19 and TRBJ2-5; D is undetermined. The germline gives CDR1 LNHDA, CDR2 SQIVND (reference sequence). The CDR3 has 13 residues. The V end lost 4 bases, the J end lost 1 base, and 7 bases lay between the germline ends. This CDR3 reads CASSSSTQETQYF. DNA of the CDR3: TGTGCCAGTAGTAGTAGTACCCAAGAGACCCAGTACTTC.

The V call is TRBV6-6, the J call TRBJ1-2; D gene uncertain. Germline V gives CDR1 MNHNY, CDR2 SVGAGI (reference sequence). The length of the CDR3 is 15 residues. Trimming cost V 0 bases and J 0 bases, with 8 bases left between them. DNA for the CDR3: TGTGCCAGCAGTTACTCTCGGGGTGCTAACTATGGCTACACCTTC. Its protein product is CASSYSRGANYGYTF.

The chain has TRBV18 and TRBJ1-4, with a possible D match to TRBD1 (6 bases). The V gene's germline CDR1 is KGHSH and CDR2 LQKENI. The CDR3 runs 15 residues. Deletions cut 2 bases from V and 4 bases from J, with 11 bases between. The CDR3 DNA reads as TGTGCCAGCTCACCAATTGACAGGTTTAATGAAAAACTGTTTTTT. It translates to CASSPIDRFNEKLFF.

J is TRBJ2-3 and V is TRBV19; possibly TRBD2 for D (5 bases). The CDR3 sequence is 16 residues long. The germline V gene has CDR1 LNHDA and CDR2 SQIVND (reference sequence). V was clipped by 5 bases and J by 10 bases, with 25 bases between them. CDR3 in amino acids: CASSHLSGLSLYAQYF. The CDR3 DNA reads TGTGCCAGTAGTCATCTTTCCGGACTGTCACTTTATGCGCAGTATTTT.

The V and J genes are TRBV28 and TRBJ2-7; no clear D. The CDR3 runs 11 residues. The V end was cut by 6 bases, the J end by 3 bases, with 6 bases between. The germline V gene encodes CDR1 MDHEN and CDR2 SYDVKM. DNA of the CDR3: TGTGCCAGCAGGGGGTACTACGAGCAGTACTTC. Translated, it gives CASRGYYEQYF. Full variable domain (missing parts from reference TRBV28 and TRBJ2-7): DVKVTQSSRYLVKRTGEKVFLECVQDMDHENMFWYRQDPGLGLRLIYFSYDVKMKEKGDIPEGYSVSREKKERFSLILESASTNQTSMYLCASRGYYEQYFGPGTRLTVT.

This rearrangement joins TRBV30 to TRBJ1-1; a possible D gene is TRBD1 (6 bases). Trimming cost V 6 bases and J 0 bases, with 8 bases left between them. Germline CDR1 and CDR2: GTSNPN and SVGIG (reference sequence). This CDR3 region has 12 residues. The CDR3 reads CACGQMNTEAFF. The CDR3 nucleotides read TGTGCCTGTGGACAGATGAACACTGAAGCTTTCTTT.